This T cell receptor (beta chain) was sequenced during a study of type 1 and type 2 diabetes patients. This clonotype has more than one count but fewer than ten. Deletions cut 6 bases from V and 6 bases from J, with 21 bases between. CDR1 WNHNN and CDR2 SYGVQD come from the germline V gene (reference sequence). This CDR3 has 16 amino acids. Genomic DNA was the PCR template. Multiplex PCR with 30 forward and 13 reverse primers amplified the TCR beta CDR3. TCRdb called the multiplex PCR reads again in MiXCR, with one record for every CDR3 protein. The table records around 300,000 distinct CDR3 sequences, more than 40% of them present only once. Diabetic patients met standard criteria for type 1 or type 2 diabetes. Other autoimmune diseases and infections within the past four weeks excluded donors. Each participant gave around 10 milliliters of peripheral blood.

The specimen sequenced was peripheral blood mononuclear cells (PBMCs). This chain uses TRBV10-1 with TRBJ1-5; D is uncertain. The sequence came from a man younger than 30 with type 2 diabetes. CDR3 nucleotide sequence: TGCGCCAGCAGGGGAACTAATACGAAGGCACCTCAGCCCCAGCATTTT. This codes for CASRGTNTKAPQPQHF.